This TCR beta chain stems from a study of control samples from healthy donors and cancer patients. Data came from immunoSEQ multiplex PCR; TCRdb stores just in-frame clones and leaves some out. The data contain around 130,000 clones, under 95% of them singletons. The CDR3 is 17 residues long. The V gene lost 4 bases and the J gene lost 0 bases, with 16 bases spanning the gap. The germline V gene has CDR1 KGHSH and CDR2 LQKENI. This TCR was sampled from a man aged 45-65 years with head and neck cancer. The sequenced sample was PBMCs. The V call is TRBV18, the J call TRBJ1-3; maybe TRBD1 (5 bases). The CDR3 region is CASSRTLPGRSGNTIYF. CDR3 DNA: TGTGCCAGCTCACGCACCCTCCCAGGGCGCTCTGGAAACACCATATATTTT.